What follows are 31 T cell receptor beta chains derived from one specimen sequenced in a study of cytomegalovirus exposure and HLA in healthy donors. Use of 60 Vbeta and 13 Jbeta primers characterized the PCR. Produced via immunoSEQ multiplex PCR; TCRdb's table is partial and in-frame only. The sample consists of around 130,000 clones, roughly 75% of them appearing once. Sequenced: PBMCs. Receptor source: a man aged 25 to 45 in good health and CMV-seronegative.

This clone was seen a few times. This sequence joins TRBV4-3 and TRBJ2-7; perhaps TRBD1 as D (5 bases). Germline V gene lookup returns CDR1 LGHNA and CDR2 YSLEER. This CDR3 has 15 residues. V was trimmed by 0 bases and J by 2 bases, leaving 11 bases between them. CDR3 protein: CASSQDWQGPYEQYF. The CDR3 DNA follows: TGCGCCAGCAGCCAAGATTGGCAGGGCCCCTACGAGCAGTACTTC.

As DNA, the CDR3 is TGTGTTCATCCGCGCACACAGGGGCGGGTGGAGACCCAGTACTTC. It specifies CVHPRTQGRVETQYF. This chain connects TRBV21-1 to TRBJ2-5; the tabulated D call, TRBD1, remains unverified against the DNA. TRBV21-1 is an annotated pseudogene. CDR3 length equals 15 residues.

The V call is TRBV4-2, the J call TRBJ2-3; 7 bases map to TRBD1. The CDR3 extends over 18 amino acids. After removal of 1 base from V and 0 bases from J, the junction contained 10 bases not matched to a gene. CDR1 and CDR2 (germline): LGHNA, YNFKEQ. CDR3 sequence: CASSQVKGQQLSTDTQYF. Written as DNA, the CDR3 is TGTGCCAGCAGCCAAGTAAAGGGACAGCAGCTTAGCACAGATACGCAGTATTTT.

This chain links TRBV28 with TRBJ1-5; a possible D gene is TRBD1 (5 bases). The CDR3 extends over 17 amino acids. Germline V lookup: CDR1 MDHEN, CDR2 SYDVKM. Trimming left V 7 bases short and J 0 bases short, with 19 bases between. The CDR3 DNA reads TGTGCCAGCAACTTCAGACAGTGGGGTAATAGCAATCAGCCCCAGCATTTT. Translation gives CASNFRQWGNSNQPQHF. Complete variable domain (other parts from reference TRBV28 and TRBJ1-5): DVKVTQSSRYLVKRTGEKVFLECVQDMDHENMFWYRQDPGLGLRLIYFSYDVKMKEKGDIPEGYSVSREKKERFSLILESASTNQTSMYLCASNFRQWGNSNQPQHFGDGTRLSIL.

V gene TRBV7-6 combines with J gene TRBJ2-3; 7 nucleotides align to TRBD1. The V segment lost 0 bases and the J segment 2 bases; nucleotides outside the gene matches: 5. The CDR3 totals 16 residues. Germline-derived CDR1 and CDR2 are SGHVS and FNYEAQ. The CDR3 loop is CASSLAGTAITDTQYF. The CDR3 region has the DNA TGTGCCAGCAGCTTAGCGGGGACAGCGATCACAGATACGCAGTATTTT.

As to this clone: Other DNA sequences in this specimen translate into the identical CDR3. The chain links TRBV9 to TRBJ2-3, with unresolved D. CDR1 SGDLS and CDR2 YYNGEE come from the germline V gene. The CDR3 is 12 residues long. The ends were cut back, 0 bases at V and 5 bases at J, with 4 bases in the middle. In DNA form, the CDR3 reads TGTGCCAGCAGCGTAGGAGGAGATACGCAGTATTTT. Amino acid sequence: CASSVGGDTQYF.

The rearrangement joins TRBV6-5 to TRBJ1-5; D perhaps matches TRBD1 (6 bases). Trimming shortened V by 6 bases and J by 7 bases, and 13 bases separated the two germline ends. Germline V lookup: CDR1 MNHEY, CDR2 SVGAGI. The CDR3 runs 13 residues. The CDR3 nucleotides read TGTGCCAGCAGGAAGAAACAGGGACAGCCCCAGCATTTT. Its protein is CASRKKQGQPQHF.

The rearrangement uses TRBV5-1 and TRBJ1-1, with a tentative D call TRBD1 (6 bases). The CDR3 contains 14 residues. Trimming pared 0 bases from V and 8 bases from J, leaving 14 bases between. CDR1 SGHRS and CDR2 YFSETQ come from the germline V gene. The CDR3 sequence: CASSLGQVKGEAFF. The CDR3 nucleotides read TGCGCCAGCAGCTTGGGACAGGTAAAAGGAGAAGCTTTCTTT.

This clone was observed a single time. CDR3 DNA sequence: TGTGCCAGCAGCTTAAGGGGACGCGGGACTGGGTATTATTCAGATACGCAGTATTTT. Translated: CASSLRGRGTGYYSDTQYF. The V call is TRBV7-2, the J call TRBJ2-3; perhaps TRBD2 as D (6 bases). Germline V gene data show CDR1 as SGHTA and CDR2 as FQGNSA. V lost 2 bases to trimming and J lost 4 bases, with 25 bases between them. The CDR3 is 19 amino acids. Drawing the rest from reference TRBV7-2 and TRBJ2-3, the complete variable domain is GAGVSQSPSNKVTEKGKDVELRCDPISGHTALYWYRQSLGQGLEFLIYFQGNSAPDKSGLPSDRFSAERTGGSVSTLTIQRTQQEDSAVYLCASSLRGRGTGYYSDTQYFGPGTRLTVL.

This clone turned up a few times. The chain links TRBV5-1 to TRBJ2-5, with TRBD2 matching 7 bases. CDR3 length: 14 residues. J was trimmed by 5 bases and V by 0 bases; bases with no gene match: 4. Germline CDR1 is SGHRS and CDR2 is YFSETQ. The CDR3 sequence is CASSLALGGETQYF. CDR3 nucleotide sequence: TGCGCCAGCAGCTTGGCCTTGGGGGGGGAGACCCAGTACTTC. Supplemented by reference TRBV5-1 and TRBJ2-5, the full variable domain reads KAGVTQTPRYLIKTRGQQVTLSCSPISGHRSVSWYQQTPGQGLQFLFEYFSETQRNKGNFPGRFSGRQFSNSRSEMNVSTLELGDSALYLCASSLALGGETQYFGPGTRLLVL.

The chain recombines TRBV30 with TRBJ1-5, with D hard to call. V was shortened by 3 bases and J by 3 bases, with 9 bases between the two germline ends. CDR3 size: 13 residues. The germline V gene encodes CDR1 GTSNPN and CDR2 SVGIG (reference sequence). In DNA, the CDR3 is TGTGCCTGGAGCAATAGTAACAATCAGCCCCAGCATTTT. Protein sequence: CAWSNSNNQPQHF.

The gene calls are TRBV27 and TRBJ2-3, with D possibly TRBD1 on 6 matching bases. With 9 bases removed from V and 0 bases from J, the gap between germline ends came to 19 bases. This CDR3 has 16 amino acids. Germline assignment: CDR1 MNHEY and CDR2 SMNVEV (reference sequence). The CDR3 DNA is TGTGCCAGTTCAAACAGGGTGTGGACTAGCACAGATACGCAGTATTTT. Encoded protein: CASSNRVWTSTDTQYF.

This clone was recorded only once. The rearrangement links TRBV10-2 to TRBJ2-7; TRBD2 might be the D (6 bases). The CDR3 length is 15 residues. Germline loops: CDR1 WSHSY, CDR2 SAAADI. V dropped 4 bases and J dropped 7 bases, with 20 bases sitting between them. The chain's CDR3 is CASSGGGAGSGEQYF. DNA of the CDR3: TGCGCCAGCAGTGGGGGTGGGGCGGGGTCGGGGGAGCAGTACTTC.

This chain connects TRBV7-9 to TRBJ2-7, with D maybe TRBD2 (5 bases). The V gene lost 2 bases and the J gene lost 5 bases, with 7 bases spanning the gap. Per the germline V gene, CDR1 is SEHNR and CDR2 is FQNEAQ (reference sequence). The CDR3 contains 12 residues. The CDR3 protein is CASSLTGNEQYF. CDR3 coding DNA: TGTGCCAGCAGCTTAACCGGGAACGAGCAGTACTTC.

This sequence joins TRBV28 and TRBJ1-5, with a tentative D call TRBD1 (5 bases). V gave up 2 bases and J gave up 3 bases, with 11 bases separating them. This CDR3 is built from 15 residues. CDR1 is MDHEN, CDR2 SYDVKM, per germline. This CDR3 is CASSLRRGYNQPQHF. In DNA form, the CDR3 reads TGTGCCAGCAGTTTAAGGAGGGGCTACAATCAGCCCCAGCATTTT. The full variable domain, in which reference TRBV28 and TRBJ1-5 provide the parts outside the CDR3, is DVKVTQSSRYLVKRTGEKVFLECVQDMDHENMFWYRQDPGLGLRLIYFSYDVKMKEKGDIPEGYSVSREKKERFSLILESASTNQTSMYLCASSLRRGYNQPQHFGDGTRLSIL.

This chain connects TRBV19 to TRBJ1-5; 12 bases are shared with TRBD1. The J segment lost 1 base and the V segment lost 6 bases, leaving 13 bases of the junction unmatched. CDR3 size: 19 residues. CDR1 and CDR2 from the germline V gene are LNHDA and SQIVND (reference sequence). CDR3 region: CASSYAGTGGVISNQPQHF. The CDR3 DNA is TGTGCCAGTAGCTACGCCGGGACAGGGGGCGTCATAAGCAATCAGCCCCAGCATTTT. Full variable domain (missing parts from reference TRBV19 and TRBJ1-5): DGGITQSPKYLFRKEGQNVTLSCEQNLNHDAMYWYRQDPGQGLRLIYYSQIVNDFQKGDIAEGYSVSREKKESFPLTVTSAQKNPTAFYLCASSYAGTGGVISNQPQHFGDGTRLSIL.

The chain links TRBV9 to TRBJ2-7, with 7 bases that match TRBD2. CDR3 length: 15 amino acids. CDR1 is SGDLS and CDR2 is YYNGEE in the germline V gene. After removal of 1 base from V and 2 bases from J, the junction contained 6 bases not matched to a gene. CDR3 residues: CASSVPGEGTYEQYF. CDR3 DNA: TGTGCCAGCAGCGTACCCGGGGAGGGGACCTACGAGCAGTACTTC.

The chain joins TRBV19 to TRBJ1-4, with D perhaps TRBD1 (6 bases). V lost 3 bases and J 10 bases, leaving 12 bases between the germline ends. Germline V CDR1 and CDR2: LNHDA, SQIVND (reference sequence). The CDR3 is 13 residues long. The CDR3 sequence: CASSINRGTKLFF. The CDR3 DNA follows: TGTGCCAGTAGTATTAATAGGGGGACAAAACTGTTTTTT.

This clone showed up just once. This chain uses TRBV5-8 with TRBJ1-2; the D is unclear. V was pared by 4 bases and J by 6 bases, with 22 bases between. The CDR3 loop spans 16 amino acids. The V gene's germline CDR1 is SGHTS and CDR2 YDEGEE. The CDR3: CASSPGRYGYPHGYTF. DNA of the CDR3: TGTGCCAGCAGCCCCGGGAGATATGGCTACCCCCATGGCTACACCTTC.

This clone came up a few times. The V gene is TRBV5-1, the J gene TRBJ2-5; tentative D call: TRBD1 (6 bases). The CDR3 contains 13 residues. Per germline, CDR1 SGHRS and CDR2 YFSETQ. V shed 5 bases and J shed 0 bases, with 8 bases lying between them. CDR3 sequence reads: CASRDSNQETQYF. CDR3 nucleotides: TGCGCCAGCAGGGACAGCAACCAAGAGACCCAGTACTTC.

The V gene is TRBV4-3, the J gene TRBJ2-7, with TRBD2 identical over 7 bases. The length of the CDR3 is 17 residues. Trimming at V came to 0 bases and at J to 3 bases, leaving 11 bases not matched to a gene. Per germline, CDR1 LGHNA and CDR2 YSLEER. In DNA, the CDR3 is TGCGCCAGCAGCCAAGAAGTCCTAGCGGAGTACCTCTACGAGCAGTACTTC. Translated: CASSQEVLAEYLYEQYF.

The rearrangement joins TRBV7-9 to TRBJ2-3; 7 bases agree with TRBD2. Trimming removed 4 bases from V and 4 bases from J; junction bases left unmatched: 8. The germline V gene encodes CDR1 SEHNR and CDR2 FQNEAQ (reference sequence). This CDR3 is 15 amino acids long. For the CDR3, the DNA is TGTGCCAGCAGCTCCCCGACTAGCTCTGCAGATACGCAGTATTTT. This codes for CASSSPTSSADTQYF.

The chain couples TRBV4-1 to TRBJ2-7, with 8 bases identical to TRBD1. CDR3 size: 14 residues. Per the germline V gene, CDR1 is MGHRA and CDR2 is YSYEKL. With V trimmed by 4 bases and J by 6 bases, 8 bases remained unmatched. The CDR3 nucleotides are TGCGCCAGCAGCCTCCCGGACAGGGTCTCCGAGCAGTACTTC. Translation gives CASSLPDRVSEQYF.

The chain employs TRBV28 and TRBJ2-7; tentatively, D is TRBD2 (7 bases). The CDR3 is 13 residues long. Germline V lookup: CDR1 MDHEN, CDR2 SYDVKM. V lost 6 bases to trimming and J lost 7 bases, with 16 bases between them. CDR3 region: CASRIQGREEQYF. The CDR3 DNA follows: TGTGCCAGCAGAATCCAGGGGAGGGAAGAGCAGTACTTC.

V gene TRBV12-5 combines with J gene TRBJ2-7; TRBD1 agrees at 7 bases. The V segment lost 1 base and the J segment 2 bases; nucleotides outside the gene matches: 8. Germline CDR1 is LGHNT and CDR2 is FRNRAP. The CDR3 has 16 residues. CDR3 in DNA: TGTGCTAGTGGTTTGGACACAGGGGTTAGGGCCTACGAGCAGTACTTC. This codes for CASGLDTGVRAYEQYF.

The V call is TRBV12-2, the J call TRBJ2-7; the table assigns TRBD1, which was not confirmed against the DNA. TRBV12-2 is listed as a pseudogene. The CDR3 loop spans 15 amino acids. The chain's CDR3 is CASRCRDRGFNEQYF. As DNA, the CDR3 is TGTGCAAGTCGATGCCGGGACAGGGGTTTCAACGAGCAGTACTTC.

There are a few counts of this clone. This chain links TRBV28 with TRBJ1-1, with a weak D call TRBD1 (6 bases). CDR1 is MDHEN, CDR2 SYDVKM, per germline. Trimming left V 6 bases short and J 4 bases short, with 12 bases between. The CDR3 length is 13 residues. The CDR3 sequence is CASSIQGFTEAFF. CDR3 coding DNA: TGTGCCAGCAGCATCCAGGGGTTCACTGAAGCTTTCTTT.

CDR3 in amino acids: CASSPPATSGRTDTQYF. CDR3 bases: TGCGCCAGCAGCCCCCCTGCGACTAGCGGGAGAACAGATACGCAGTATTTT. The rearrangement joins TRBV5-1 to TRBJ2-3; TRBD2 aligns across 12 bases. Germline lookup yields CDR1 SGHRS and CDR2 YFSETQ. The CDR3 loop spans 17 amino acids. With V trimmed by 4 bases and J by 3 bases, 9 bases remained unmatched.

V usage is TRBV13 and J usage is TRBJ1-5; the match to TRBD1 covers 9 bases. The CDR3 runs 15 residues. After removal of 2 bases from V and 8 bases from J, the junction contained 7 bases not matched to a gene. CDR1 is PRHDT and CDR2 is FYEKMQ in the germline V gene (reference sequence). This CDR3 reads CASSLRQGGAEPQHF. CDR3 sequence (DNA): TGTGCCAGCAGCTTACGACAGGGGGGCGCGGAGCCCCAGCATTTT.

This chain connects TRBV6-6 to TRBJ2-3; no clear D gene. This CDR3 spans 11 amino acids. Germline V gene data show CDR1 as MNHNY and CDR2 as SVGAGI (reference sequence). V was trimmed by 5 bases and J by 2 bases, leaving 2 bases between them. The CDR3 here is CASSLTDTQYF. DNA of the CDR3: TGTGCCAGCAGTCTCACAGATACGCAGTATTTT.

V usage is TRBV9 and J usage is TRBJ2-1; D might be TRBD2 (6 bases). Trimming removed 0 bases at V and 2 bases at J, with 12 bases between. This CDR3 is 16 amino acids long. The germline gives CDR1 SGDLS, CDR2 YYNGEE. The CDR3 nucleotides are TGTGCCAGCAGCGTAGGGGGCGGGGCCGCCTACAATGAGCAGTTCTTC. This translates into CASSVGGGAAYNEQFF.